This TCR beta chain originates from a study of T-cell memory formation after mild COVID-19. TCRdb fed the 5' RACE reads into MiXCR, producing one record per CDR3 protein. In the table there are roughly 550,000 distinct CDR3 sequences, 20% of which are singletons. The CDR3 length is 14 residues. CDR1 is MNHEY, CDR2 SMNVEV, per germline (reference sequence). V gave up 6 bases and J gave up 9 bases, with 18 bases separating them. This clonotype was picked up many times. Sequenced: PBMCs or a T cell subset sorted from them (not recorded which). The chain uses TRBV27 and TRBJ2-1; possible D gene TRBD1, 6 bases. This sequence originates from an adult woman who had mild COVID-19 (a few samples of this study predate the infection). Cell type and time point are not known. CDR3 amino acids: CASRGLQGDSEQFF. The CDR3 coding sequence is TGTGCCAGCAGGGGGTTACAGGGAGACAGTGAGCAGTTCTTC.